The 12 T cell receptor beta chains below all came from one sample that was sequenced in a study of PD-1 blockade in classical Hodgkin lymphoma. TCRdb's table, derived via immunoSEQ multiplex PCR, lists solely in-frame clones and lacks some. The sample lists about 64,000 clones, approximately 90% occurring once. Time point meaning: cycle 4 day 1 (C4D1), after less than seven weeks of nivolumab. Relapse after autologous stem cell transplantation occurred in every patient, and brentuximab vedotin exposure varied. The specimen comprised peripheral blood mononuclear cells (PBMCs), sampled before the fourth cycle of nivolumab. The receptors stem from a human donor with classical Hodgkin lymphoma.

This chain joins TRBV10-1 and TRBJ2-7; maybe TRBD1 (6 bases). Germline V lookup: CDR1 WNHNN, CDR2 SYGVQD (reference sequence). This CDR3 region has 15 residues. Between the trimmed V and J ends, which lost 0 bases and 0 bases, there was a span of 9 bases. The CDR3 sequence is CASSESWGPSYEQYF. CDR3 DNA: TGCGCCAGCAGTGAGTCGTGGGGGCCCTCCTACGAGCAGTACTTC.

This clone appeared once. The chain links TRBV10-2 to TRBJ2-7, with TRBD1 matching 8 bases. With 2 bases clipped from V and 5 bases from J, the junction kept 5 bases outside the gene matches. Germline V gene sequence: CDR1 WSHSY, CDR2 SAAADI. The CDR3 consists of 14 residues. The CDR3 loop is CASSEGTGRDEQYF. DNA for the CDR3: TGCGCCAGCAGTGAGGGGACAGGAAGAGACGAGCAGTACTTC.

The chain employs TRBV2 and TRBJ2-7; D is possibly TRBD1 or TRBD2 (6 bases each). V was pared by 6 bases and J by 5 bases, with 26 bases between. The CDR3 is made up of 17 amino acids. Per the germline V gene, CDR1 is SNHLY and CDR2 is FYNNEI. The CDR3 protein is CASSVDRARTGVNEQYF. The CDR3 nucleotides read TGTGCCAGCAGCGTGGACAGAGCGCGTACGGGAGTCAACGAGCAGTACTTC.

The V call is TRBV6-5, the J call TRBJ2-7; D gene uncertain. V shed 3 bases and J shed 6 bases, with 18 bases lying between them. Germline assignment: CDR1 MNHEY and CDR2 SVGAGI. The CDR3 runs 15 residues. CDR3 amino acids: CASSYSRASGAEQYF. DNA of the CDR3: TGTGCCAGCAGTTATAGTCGGGCATCAGGTGCCGAGCAGTACTTC.

J is TRBJ2-1 and V is TRBV18, with TRBD2 identical over 8 bases. Per the germline V gene, CDR1 is KGHSH and CDR2 is LQKENI. J was trimmed by 6 bases and V by 2 bases; bases with no gene match: 3. CDR3 size: 14 residues. CDR3 region: CASSPSGSGNEQFF. As DNA, the CDR3 is TGTGCCAGCTCACCAAGCGGGAGTGGCAATGAGCAGTTCTTC.

The V call is TRBV27, the J call TRBJ1-6, with unresolved D. Germline CDR1 and CDR2: MNHEY and SMNVEV (reference sequence). There are 17 residues in the CDR3. The ends were cut back, 1 base at V and 0 bases at J, with 10 bases in the middle. CDR3 protein: CASSLLPGSSYNSPLHF. For the CDR3, the DNA is TGTGCCAGCAGTTTATTACCGGGTAGCTCCTATAATTCACCCCTCCACTTT.

This chain's CDR3 is CASTEGWGLGTDTQYF. The CDR3 DNA follows: TGTGCCAGCACCGAAGGATGGGGCCTAGGTACAGATACGCAGTATTTT. The V and J genes are TRBV11-1 and TRBJ2-3, with a possible D match to TRBD1 (5 bases). Trimming left V 7 bases short and J 3 bases short, with 20 bases between. This CDR3 comprises 16 residues. Per the germline V gene, CDR1 is SGHAT and CDR2 is FQDESV (reference sequence).

This rearrangement joins TRBV4-1 to TRBJ2-5; TRBD2 matches at 7 bases. The trim removed 4 bases at V and 5 bases at J, leaving 1 base unmatched. From germline, CDR1 is MGHRA and CDR2 YSYEKL. The length of the CDR3 is 12 residues. In DNA, the CDR3 is TGCGCCAGCAGCCCCGGGGGGGAGACCCAGTACTTC. Protein sequence: CASSPGGETQYF.

This clone showed up just once. The CDR3 loop is CASSPGTGGPYEQYF. In DNA form, the CDR3 reads TGTGCCAGCAGCCCCGGGACAGGGGGACCCTACGAGCAGTACTTC. The genes are TRBV27 and TRBJ2-7; 11 bases are a match to TRBD1. The CDR3 length is 15 residues. Trimming took 6 bases from V and 2 from J; bases not matched to a gene: 6. Germline V lookup: CDR1 MNHEY, CDR2 SMNVEV (reference sequence).

This chain connects TRBV5-6 to TRBJ1-3, with TRBD1 matching 7 bases. J lost 0 bases, V lost 0 bases, and 6 bases had no gene match. In germline, CDR1 is SGHDT, CDR2 YYEEEE. This CDR3 contains 17 residues. CDR3 amino acids: CASSLGASGGSGNTIYF. CDR3 coding DNA: TGTGCCAGCAGCTTGGGGGCCTCAGGGGGCTCTGGAAACACCATATATTTT.

The genes are TRBV2 and TRBJ2-4, with 8 nucleotides matching TRBD2. J lost 6 bases, V lost 6 bases, and 4 bases had no gene match. Germline assignment: CDR1 SNHLY and CDR2 FYNNEI. This CDR3 comprises 13 residues. The chain's CDR3 is CASRGLGGNIQYF. CDR3 DNA: TGTGCCAGCAGGGGACTAGGAGGAAACATTCAGTACTTC.

CDR3 coding DNA: TGTGCCAGTAGTATACTGGGGGCGGATCAGCCCCAGCATTTT. Translation: CASSILGADQPQHF. The chain uses TRBV19 and TRBJ1-5, with D tentatively TRBD1 (6 bases). Germline lookup yields CDR1 LNHDA and CDR2 SQIVND (reference sequence). Trimming took off 2 bases at V and 5 bases at J, with 10 bases between the two ends. This CDR3 is built from 14 residues.